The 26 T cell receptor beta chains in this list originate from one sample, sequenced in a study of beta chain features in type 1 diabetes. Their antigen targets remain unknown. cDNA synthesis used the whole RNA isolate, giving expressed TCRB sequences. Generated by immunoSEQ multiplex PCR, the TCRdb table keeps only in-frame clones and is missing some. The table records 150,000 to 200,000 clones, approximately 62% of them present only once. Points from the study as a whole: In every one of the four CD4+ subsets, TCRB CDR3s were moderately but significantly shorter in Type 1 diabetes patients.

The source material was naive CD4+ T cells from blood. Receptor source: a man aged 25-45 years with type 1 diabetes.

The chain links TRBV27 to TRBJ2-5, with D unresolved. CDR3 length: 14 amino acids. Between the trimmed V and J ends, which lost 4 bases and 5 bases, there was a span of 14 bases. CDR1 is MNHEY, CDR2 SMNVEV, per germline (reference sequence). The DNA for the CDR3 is TGTGCCAGCAGTTCTACCGCGCCTGGGGAGACCCAGTACTTC. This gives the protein CASSSTAPGETQYF.

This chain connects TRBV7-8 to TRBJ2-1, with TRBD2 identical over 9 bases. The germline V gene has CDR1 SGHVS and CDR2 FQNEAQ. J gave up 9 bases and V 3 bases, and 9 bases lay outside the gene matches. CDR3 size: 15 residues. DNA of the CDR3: TGTGCCAGCAGCTTGGTAGCGGGGGTGGTTGTTGAGCAGTTCTTC. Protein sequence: CASSLVAGVVVEQFF.

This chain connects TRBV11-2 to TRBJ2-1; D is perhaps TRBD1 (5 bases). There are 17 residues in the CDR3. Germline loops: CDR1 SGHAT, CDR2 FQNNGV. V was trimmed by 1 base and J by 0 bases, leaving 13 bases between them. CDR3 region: CASSLGRGIPSYNEQFF. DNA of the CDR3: TGTGCCAGCAGCTTAGGTAGGGGAATTCCCTCCTACAATGAGCAGTTCTTC.

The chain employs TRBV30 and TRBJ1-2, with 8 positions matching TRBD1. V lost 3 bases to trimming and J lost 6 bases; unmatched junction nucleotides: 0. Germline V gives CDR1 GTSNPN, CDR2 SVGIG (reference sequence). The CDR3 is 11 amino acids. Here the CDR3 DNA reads TGTGCCTGGAGACAGGGGGATGGCTACACCTTC. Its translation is CAWRQGDGYTF.

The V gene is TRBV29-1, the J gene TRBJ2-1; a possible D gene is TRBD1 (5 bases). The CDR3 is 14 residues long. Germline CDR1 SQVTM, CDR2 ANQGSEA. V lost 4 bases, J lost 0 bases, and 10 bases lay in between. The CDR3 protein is CSVGRVSSYNEQFF. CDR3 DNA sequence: TGCAGCGTTGGCAGGGTTAGCTCCTACAATGAGCAGTTCTTC.

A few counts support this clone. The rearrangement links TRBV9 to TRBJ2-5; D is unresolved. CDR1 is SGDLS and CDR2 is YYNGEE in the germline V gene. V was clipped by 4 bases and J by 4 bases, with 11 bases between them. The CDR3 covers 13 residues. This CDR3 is CASSLTSAETQYF. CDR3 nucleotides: TGTGCCAGCAGCCTTACTTCCGCAGAGACCCAGTACTTC. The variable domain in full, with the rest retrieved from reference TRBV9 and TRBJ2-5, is DSGVTQTPKHLITATGQRVTLRCSPRSGDLSVYWYQQSLDQGLQFLIQYYNGEERAKGNILERFSAQQFPDLHSELNLSSLELGDSALYFCASSLTSAETQYFGPGTRLLVL.

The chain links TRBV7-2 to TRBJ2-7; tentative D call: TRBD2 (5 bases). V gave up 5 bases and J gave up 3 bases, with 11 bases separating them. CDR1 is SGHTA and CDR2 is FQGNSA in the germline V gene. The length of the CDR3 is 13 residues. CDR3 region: CASSQVEGYEQYF. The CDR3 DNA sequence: TGTGCCAGCAGCCAGGTAGAGGGCTACGAGCAGTACTTC.

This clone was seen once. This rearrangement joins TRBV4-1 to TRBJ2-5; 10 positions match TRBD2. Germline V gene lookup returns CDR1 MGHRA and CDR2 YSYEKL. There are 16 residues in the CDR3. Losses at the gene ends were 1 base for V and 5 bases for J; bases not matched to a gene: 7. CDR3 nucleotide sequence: TGCGCCAGCAGCCAAGTGGAGCGGGGGGGCTTGGAGACCCAGTACTTC. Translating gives CASSQVERGGLETQYF.

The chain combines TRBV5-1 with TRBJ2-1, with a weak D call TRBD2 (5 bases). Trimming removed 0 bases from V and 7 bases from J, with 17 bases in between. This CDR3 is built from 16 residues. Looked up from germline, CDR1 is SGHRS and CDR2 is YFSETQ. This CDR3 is CASSLAGVATWNEQFF. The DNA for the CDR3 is TGCGCCAGCAGCTTGGCCGGGGTAGCTACTTGGAATGAGCAGTTCTTC.

Here the CDR3 DNA reads TGTGCCAGCAGCATCAGGCCCCGGCAGGAGACCCAGTACTTC. Translation gives CASSIRPRQETQYF. The V gene is TRBV7-2, the J gene TRBJ2-5, with no clear D. This CDR3 comprises 14 residues. The ends were cut back, 5 bases at V and 5 bases at J, with 15 bases in the middle. Germline lookup yields CDR1 SGHTA and CDR2 FQGNSA. Full variable domain (remainder filled in from reference TRBV7-2 and TRBJ2-5): GAGVSQSPSNKVTEKGKDVELRCDPISGHTALYWYRQSLGQGLEFLIYFQGNSAPDKSGLPSDRFSAERTGGSVSTLTIQRTQQEDSAVYLCASSIRPRQETQYFGPGTRLLVL.

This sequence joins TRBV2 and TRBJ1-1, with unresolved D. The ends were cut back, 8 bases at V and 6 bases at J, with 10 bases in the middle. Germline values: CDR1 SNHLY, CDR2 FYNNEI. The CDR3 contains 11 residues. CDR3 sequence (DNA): TGTGCCAGCCGGGGATATTCTGAAGCTTTCTTT. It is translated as CASRGYSEAFF.

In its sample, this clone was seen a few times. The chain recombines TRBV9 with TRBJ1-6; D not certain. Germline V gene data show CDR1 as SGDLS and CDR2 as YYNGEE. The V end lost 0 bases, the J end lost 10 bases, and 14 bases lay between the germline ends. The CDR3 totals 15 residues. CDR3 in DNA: TGTGCCAGCAGCGTAGAAATAGAGGGTTGGTCACCCCTCCACTTT. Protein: CASSVEIEGWSPLHF.

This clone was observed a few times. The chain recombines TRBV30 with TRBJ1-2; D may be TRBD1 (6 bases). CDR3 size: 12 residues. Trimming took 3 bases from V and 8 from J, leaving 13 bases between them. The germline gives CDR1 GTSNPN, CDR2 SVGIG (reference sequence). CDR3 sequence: CAWSPAGAGYTF. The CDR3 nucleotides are TGTGCCTGGAGCCCAGCGGGGGCCGGCTACACCTTC.

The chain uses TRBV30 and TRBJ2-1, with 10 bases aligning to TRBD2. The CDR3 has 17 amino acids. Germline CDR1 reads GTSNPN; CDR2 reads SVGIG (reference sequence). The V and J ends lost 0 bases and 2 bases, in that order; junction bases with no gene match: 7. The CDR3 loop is CAWSVGRTSGAYNEQFF. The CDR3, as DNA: TGTGCCTGGAGTGTAGGTAGGACTAGCGGTGCCTACAATGAGCAGTTCTTC.

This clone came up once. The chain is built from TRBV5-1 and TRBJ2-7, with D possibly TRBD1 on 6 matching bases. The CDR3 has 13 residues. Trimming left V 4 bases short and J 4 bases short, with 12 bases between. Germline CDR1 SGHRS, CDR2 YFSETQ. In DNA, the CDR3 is TGCGCCAGCAGCCTAAACCAGGGGTACGAGCAGTACTTC. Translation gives CASSLNQGYEQYF.

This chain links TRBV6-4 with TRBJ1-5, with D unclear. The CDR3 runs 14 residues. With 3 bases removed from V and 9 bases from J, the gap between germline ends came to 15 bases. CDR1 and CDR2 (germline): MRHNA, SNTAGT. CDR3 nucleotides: TGTGCCAGCAGTGAAGGAACGGCCGGCGGGCCCCAGCATTTT. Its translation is CASSEGTAGGPQHF.

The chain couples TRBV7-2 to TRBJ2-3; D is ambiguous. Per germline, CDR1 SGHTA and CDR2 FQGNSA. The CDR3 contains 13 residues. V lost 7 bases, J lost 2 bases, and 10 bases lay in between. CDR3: CASTLLNTDTQYF. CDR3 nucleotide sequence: TGTGCCAGCACCCTCCTAAACACAGATACGCAGTATTTT.

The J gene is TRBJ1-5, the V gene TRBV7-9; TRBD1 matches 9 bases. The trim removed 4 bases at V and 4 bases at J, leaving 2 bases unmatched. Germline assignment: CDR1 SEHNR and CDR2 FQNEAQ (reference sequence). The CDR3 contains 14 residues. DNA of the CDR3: TGTGCCAGCAGCTCGACAGGGGGGAATCAGCCCCAGCATTTT. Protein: CASSSTGGNQPQHF. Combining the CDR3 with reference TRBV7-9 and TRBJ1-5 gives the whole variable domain DTGVSQNPRHKITKRGQNVTFRCDPISEHNRLYWYRQTLGQGPEFLTYFQNEAQLEKSRLLSDRFSAERPKGSFSTLEIQRTEQGDSAMYLCASSSTGGNQPQHFGDGTRLSIL.

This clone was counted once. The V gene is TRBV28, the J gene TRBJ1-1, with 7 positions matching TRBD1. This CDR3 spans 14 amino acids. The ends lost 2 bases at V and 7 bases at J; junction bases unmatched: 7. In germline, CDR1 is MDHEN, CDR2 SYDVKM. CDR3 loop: CASSLRGPNYEAFF. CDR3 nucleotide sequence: TGTGCCAGCAGTTTAAGGGGGCCGAACTATGAAGCTTTCTTT. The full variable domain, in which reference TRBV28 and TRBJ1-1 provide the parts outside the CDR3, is DVKVTQSSRYLVKRTGEKVFLECVQDMDHENMFWYRQDPGLGLRLIYFSYDVKMKEKGDIPEGYSVSREKKERFSLILESASTNQTSMYLCASSLRGPNYEAFFGQGTRLTVV.

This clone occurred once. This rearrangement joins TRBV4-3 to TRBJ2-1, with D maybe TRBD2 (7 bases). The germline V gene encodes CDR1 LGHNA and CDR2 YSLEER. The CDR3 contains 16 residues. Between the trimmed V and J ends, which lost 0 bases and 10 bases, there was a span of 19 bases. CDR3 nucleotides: TGCGCCAGCAGCCAAGATTGGAACGGGGGGCTTTGGGAGCAGTTCTTC. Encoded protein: CASSQDWNGGLWEQFF.

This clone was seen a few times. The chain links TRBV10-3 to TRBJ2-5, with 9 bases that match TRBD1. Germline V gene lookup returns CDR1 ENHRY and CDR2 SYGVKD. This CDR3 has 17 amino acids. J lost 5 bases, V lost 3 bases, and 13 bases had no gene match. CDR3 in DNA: TGTGCCATCAGTGACAGGTCGAGGAACAGGGGGCTTGAGACCCAGTACTTC. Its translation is CAISDRSRNRGLETQYF.

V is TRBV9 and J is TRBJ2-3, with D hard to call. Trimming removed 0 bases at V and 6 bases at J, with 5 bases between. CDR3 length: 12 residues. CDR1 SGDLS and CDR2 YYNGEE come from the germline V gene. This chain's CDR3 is CASSVARDTQYF. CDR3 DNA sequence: TGTGCCAGCAGCGTAGCGAGGGATACGCAGTATTTT.

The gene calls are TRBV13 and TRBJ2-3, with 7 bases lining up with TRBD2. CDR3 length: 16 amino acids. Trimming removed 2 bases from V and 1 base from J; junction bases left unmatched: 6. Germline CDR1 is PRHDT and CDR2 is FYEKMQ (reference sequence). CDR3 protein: CASSLIGLAGTDTQYF. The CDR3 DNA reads TGTGCCAGCAGCTTAATCGGTCTAGCGGGCACAGATACGCAGTATTTT.

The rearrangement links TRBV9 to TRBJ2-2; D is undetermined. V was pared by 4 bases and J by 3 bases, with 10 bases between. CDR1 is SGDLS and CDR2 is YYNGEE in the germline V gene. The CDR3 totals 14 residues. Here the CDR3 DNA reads TGTGCCAGCAGCCCCCGATTGGACACCGGGGAGCTGTTTTTT. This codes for CASSPRLDTGELFF.

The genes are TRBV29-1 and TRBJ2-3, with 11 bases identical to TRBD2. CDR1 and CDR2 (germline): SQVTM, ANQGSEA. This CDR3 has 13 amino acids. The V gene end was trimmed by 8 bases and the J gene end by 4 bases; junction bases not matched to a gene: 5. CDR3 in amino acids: CSSLAGAPDTQYF. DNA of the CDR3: TGCAGCTCACTAGCGGGGGCCCCAGATACGCAGTATTTT.

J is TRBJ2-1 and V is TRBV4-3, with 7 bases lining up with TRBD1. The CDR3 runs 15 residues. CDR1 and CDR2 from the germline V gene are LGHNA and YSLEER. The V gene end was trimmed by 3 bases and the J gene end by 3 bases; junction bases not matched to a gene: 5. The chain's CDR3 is CASSHDRANYNEQFF. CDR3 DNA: TGCGCCAGCAGCCATGACAGGGCAAACTACAATGAGCAGTTCTTC.